Presented here are 9 T cell receptor beta chains from one specimen sequenced in a study of control samples from healthy donors and cancer patients. Produced via immunoSEQ multiplex PCR; TCRdb's table is partial and in-frame only. The repertoire holds some 140,000 clones, about nine tenths seen once, with roughly 10% in the top ten. The material sequenced was blood. These receptors were collected from a young man in good health.

Here the CDR3 DNA reads TGTGCCTGGGGGGGAAAAAAGCAGTTCTTC. Translated: CAWGGKKQFF. The rearrangement joins TRBV30 to TRBJ2-1; D is perhaps TRBD1 or TRBD2 (5 bases each). Per germline, CDR1 GTSNPN and CDR2 SVGIG (reference sequence). This CDR3 is built from 10 residues. Trimming stripped 5 bases from V and 11 bases from J, with 10 bases between.

This chain connects TRBV10-2 to TRBJ1-1; 7 bases are shared with TRBD1. The CDR3 runs 13 residues. Losses at the gene ends were 6 bases for V and 2 bases for J; bases not matched to a gene: 3. The germline CDR1 and CDR2 sequences are WSHSY and SAAADI. The CDR3 region is CASSTGVNTEAFF. The CDR3 region has the DNA TGCGCCAGCAGCACAGGGGTTAACACTGAAGCTTTCTTT.

V usage is TRBV2 and J usage is TRBJ1-3; 8 nucleotides agree with TRBD1. V trimming: 6 bases; J trimming: 3 bases; junction bases outside the gene matches: 1. The CDR3 is made up of 13 amino acids. Per the germline V gene, CDR1 is SNHLY and CDR2 is FYNNEI. In DNA, the CDR3 is TGTGCCAGCAGGGGGACAGGTGGAAACACCATATATTTT. It codes for CASRGTGGNTIYF.

The rearrangement joins TRBV28 to TRBJ2-2, with 9 bases fitting TRBD1. In germline, CDR1 is MDHEN, CDR2 SYDVKM. The CDR3 consists of 15 residues. V was pared by 2 bases and J by 7 bases, with 5 bases of the junction left unmatched. The CDR3 is CASSLGGQGDGELFF. CDR3 sequence (DNA): TGTGCCAGCAGTTTAGGGGGACAGGGAGACGGGGAGCTGTTTTTT.

The chain combines TRBV4-1 with TRBJ2-7; D gene unclear. Germline CDR1 and CDR2: MGHRA and YSYEKL. This CDR3 has 13 amino acids. Deletions cut 1 base from V and 1 base from J, with 5 bases between. For the CDR3, the DNA is TGCGCCAGCAGCCAAGTTGGTTCCTACGAGCAGTACTTC. It is translated as CASSQVGSYEQYF.

This clone has only a few counts. Other nucleotide sequences in the sample specify the same CDR3. This rearrangement joins TRBV19 to TRBJ2-7; 7 positions agree with TRBD2. Germline-derived CDR1 and CDR2 are LNHDA and SQIVND (reference sequence). V shed 6 bases, J shed 0 bases, and the junction held 5 bases outside the gene matches. The CDR3 runs 14 residues. The CDR3 spells CASSPTGGSYEQYF. The CDR3 DNA reads TGTGCCAGTAGCCCCACGGGGGGCTCCTACGAGCAGTACTTC.

This chain connects TRBV7-2 to TRBJ1-6, with TRBD1 matching over 8 bases. The V gene end was trimmed by 4 bases and the J gene end by 14 bases; junction bases not matched to a gene: 19. Germline V gene lookup returns CDR1 SGHTA and CDR2 FQGNSA. CDR3 length: 17 residues. The CDR3 DNA follows: TGTGCCAGCAGCTCTCCTCCCGGACAGGGTGCCCAGTATGCCCTCCACTTT. Translating it yields CASSSPPGQGAQYALHF.

V gene TRBV27 combines with J gene TRBJ2-2; 9 bases agree with TRBD1. After removal of 4 bases from V and 6 bases from J, the junction contained 9 bases not matched to a gene. This CDR3 is 16 amino acids long. In germline, CDR1 is MNHEY, CDR2 SMNVEV (reference sequence). CDR3: CASSSVRQGDAGELFF. In DNA form, the CDR3 reads TGTGCCAGCAGTTCGGTTAGACAGGGGGATGCCGGGGAGCTGTTTTTT.

V usage is TRBV6-5 and J usage is TRBJ2-2; 7 bases are a match to TRBD1. Germline V CDR1 and CDR2: MNHEY, SVGAGI. CDR3 length equals 12 residues. The trim removed 9 bases at V and 6 bases at J, leaving 4 bases unmatched. In nucleotides, the CDR3 is TGTGCCAGTACAGGGGCTTCCGGGGAGCTGTTTTTT. This translates into CASTGASGELFF.